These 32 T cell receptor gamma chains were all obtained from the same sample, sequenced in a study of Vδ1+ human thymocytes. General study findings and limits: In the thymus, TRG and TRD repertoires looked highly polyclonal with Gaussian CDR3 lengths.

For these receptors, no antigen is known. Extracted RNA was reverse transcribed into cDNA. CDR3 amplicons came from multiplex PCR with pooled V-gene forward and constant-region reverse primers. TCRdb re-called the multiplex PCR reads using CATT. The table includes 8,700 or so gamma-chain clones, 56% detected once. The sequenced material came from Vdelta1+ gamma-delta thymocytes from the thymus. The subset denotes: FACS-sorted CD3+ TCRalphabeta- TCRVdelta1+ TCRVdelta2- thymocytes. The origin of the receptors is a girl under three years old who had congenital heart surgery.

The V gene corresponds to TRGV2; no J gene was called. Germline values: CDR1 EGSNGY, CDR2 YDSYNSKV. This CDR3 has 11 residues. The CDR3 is CATWDARRILF. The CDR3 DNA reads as TGTGCCACCTGGGACGCCCGAAGAATACTCTTT.

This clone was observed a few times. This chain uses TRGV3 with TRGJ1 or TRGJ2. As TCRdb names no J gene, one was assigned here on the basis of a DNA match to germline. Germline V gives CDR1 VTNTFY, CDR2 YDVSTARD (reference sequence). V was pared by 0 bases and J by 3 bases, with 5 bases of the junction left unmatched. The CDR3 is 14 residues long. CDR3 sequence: CATWDRLAYYKKLF. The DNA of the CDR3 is TGTGCCACCTGGGACAGGCTCGCTTATTATAAGAAACTCTTT.

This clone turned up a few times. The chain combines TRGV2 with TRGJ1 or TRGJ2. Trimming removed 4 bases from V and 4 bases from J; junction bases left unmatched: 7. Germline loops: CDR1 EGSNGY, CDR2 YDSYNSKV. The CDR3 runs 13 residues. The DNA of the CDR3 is TGTGCCACCTGGGAAAGGGGCTATTATAAGAAACTCTTT. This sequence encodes CATWERGYYKKLF.

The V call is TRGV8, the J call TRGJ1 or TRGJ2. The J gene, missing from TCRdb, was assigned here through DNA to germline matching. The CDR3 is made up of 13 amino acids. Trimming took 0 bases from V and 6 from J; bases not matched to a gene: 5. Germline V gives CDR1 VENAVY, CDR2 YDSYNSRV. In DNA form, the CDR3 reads TGTGCCACCTGGGATAGGCTAAGTTATAAGAAACTCTTT. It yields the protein CATWDRLSYKKLF.

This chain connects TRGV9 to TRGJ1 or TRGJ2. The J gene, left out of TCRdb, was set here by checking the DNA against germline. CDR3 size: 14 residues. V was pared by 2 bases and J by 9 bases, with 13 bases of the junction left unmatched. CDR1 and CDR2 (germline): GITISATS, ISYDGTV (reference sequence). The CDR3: CALWEAQIYRKKLF. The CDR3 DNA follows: TGTGCCTTGTGGGAGGCGCAAATCTATCGTAAGAAACTCTTT.

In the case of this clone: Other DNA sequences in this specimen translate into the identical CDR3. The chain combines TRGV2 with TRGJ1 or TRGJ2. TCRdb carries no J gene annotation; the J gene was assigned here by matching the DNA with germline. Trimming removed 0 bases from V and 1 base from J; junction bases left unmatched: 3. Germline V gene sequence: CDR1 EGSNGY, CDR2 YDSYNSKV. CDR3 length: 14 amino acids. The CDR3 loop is CATWDGPNYYKKLF. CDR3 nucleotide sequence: TGTGCCACCTGGGACGGGCCCAATTATTATAAGAAACTCTTT.

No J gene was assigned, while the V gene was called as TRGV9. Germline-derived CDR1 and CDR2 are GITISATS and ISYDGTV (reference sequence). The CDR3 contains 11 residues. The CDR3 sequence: CALWVDYKNLF. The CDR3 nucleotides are TGTGCCCTGTGGGTGGACTATAAGAACCTCTTT.

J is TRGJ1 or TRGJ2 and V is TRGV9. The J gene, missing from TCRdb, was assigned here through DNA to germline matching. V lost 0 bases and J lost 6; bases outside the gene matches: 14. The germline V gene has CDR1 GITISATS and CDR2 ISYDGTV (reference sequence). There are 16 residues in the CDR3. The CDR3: CALWEVRGLGVYKKLF. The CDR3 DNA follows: TGTGCCTTGTGGGAGGTGCGTGGTTTGGGGGTTTATAAGAAACTCTTT.

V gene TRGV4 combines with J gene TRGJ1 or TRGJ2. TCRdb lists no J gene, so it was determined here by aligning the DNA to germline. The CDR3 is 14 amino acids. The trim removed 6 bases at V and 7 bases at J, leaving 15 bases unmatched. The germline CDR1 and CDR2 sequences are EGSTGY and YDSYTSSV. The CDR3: CATWHRYDEYKKLF. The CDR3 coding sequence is TGTGCCACCTGGCACCGATATGATGAATATAAGAAACTCTTT.

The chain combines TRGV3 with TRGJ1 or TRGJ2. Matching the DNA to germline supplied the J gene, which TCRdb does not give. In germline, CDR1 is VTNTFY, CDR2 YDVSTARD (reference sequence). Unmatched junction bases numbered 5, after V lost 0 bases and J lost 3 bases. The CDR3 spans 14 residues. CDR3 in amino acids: CATWDRPAYYKKLF. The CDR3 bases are TGTGCCACCTGGGACAGGCCCGCTTATTATAAGAAACTCTTT.

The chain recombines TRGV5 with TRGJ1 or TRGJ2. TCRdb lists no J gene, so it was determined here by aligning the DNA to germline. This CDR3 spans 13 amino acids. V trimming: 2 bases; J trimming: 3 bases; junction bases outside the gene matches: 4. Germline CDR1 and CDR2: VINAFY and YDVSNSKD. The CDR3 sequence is CATWDNGYYKKLF. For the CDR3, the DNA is TGTGCCACCTGGGACAACGGTTATTATAAGAAACTCTTT.

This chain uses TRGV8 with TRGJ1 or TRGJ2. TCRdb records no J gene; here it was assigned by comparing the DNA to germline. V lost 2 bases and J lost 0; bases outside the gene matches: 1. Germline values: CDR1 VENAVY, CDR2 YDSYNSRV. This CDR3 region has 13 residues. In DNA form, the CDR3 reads TGTGCCACCTGGGATATGAATTATTATAAGAAACTCTTT. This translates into CATWDMNYYKKLF.

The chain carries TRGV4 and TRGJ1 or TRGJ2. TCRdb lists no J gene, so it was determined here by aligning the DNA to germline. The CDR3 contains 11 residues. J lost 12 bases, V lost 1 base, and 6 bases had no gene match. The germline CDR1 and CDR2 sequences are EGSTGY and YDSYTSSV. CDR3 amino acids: CATWDGGWKLF. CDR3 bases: TGTGCCACCTGGGATGGTGGGTGGAAACTCTTT.

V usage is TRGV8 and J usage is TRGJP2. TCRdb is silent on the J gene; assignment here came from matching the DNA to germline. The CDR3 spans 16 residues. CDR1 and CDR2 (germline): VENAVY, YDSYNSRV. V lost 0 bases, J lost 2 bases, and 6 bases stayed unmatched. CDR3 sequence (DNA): TGTGCCACCTGGGATAGGGGGGAAAGTAGTGATTGGATCAAGACGTTT. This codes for CATWDRGESSDWIKTF.

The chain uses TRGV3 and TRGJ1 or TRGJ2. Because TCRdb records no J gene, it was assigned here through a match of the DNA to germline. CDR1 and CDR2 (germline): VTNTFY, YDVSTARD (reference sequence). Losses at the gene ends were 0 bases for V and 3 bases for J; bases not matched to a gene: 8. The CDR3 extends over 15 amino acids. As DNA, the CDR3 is TGTGCCACCTGGGACAGGCAAGGGTCTTATTATAAGAAACTCTTT. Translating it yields CATWDRQGSYYKKLF.

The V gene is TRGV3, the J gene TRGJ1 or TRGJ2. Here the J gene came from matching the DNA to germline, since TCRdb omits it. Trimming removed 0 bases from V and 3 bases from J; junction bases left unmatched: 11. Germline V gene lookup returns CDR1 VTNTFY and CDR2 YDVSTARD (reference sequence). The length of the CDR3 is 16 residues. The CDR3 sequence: CATWDRPPTIYYKKLF. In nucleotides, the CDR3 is TGTGCCACCTGGGACAGGCCCCCGACCATTTATTATAAGAAACTCTTT.

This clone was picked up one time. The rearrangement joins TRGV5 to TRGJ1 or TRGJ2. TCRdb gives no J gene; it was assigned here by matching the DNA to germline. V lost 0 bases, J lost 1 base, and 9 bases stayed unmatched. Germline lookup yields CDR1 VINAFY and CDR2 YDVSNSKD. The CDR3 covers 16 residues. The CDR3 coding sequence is TGTGCCACCTGGGACAGGCCGGGGTTTAATTATTATAAGAAACTCTTT. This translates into CATWDRPGFNYYKKLF.

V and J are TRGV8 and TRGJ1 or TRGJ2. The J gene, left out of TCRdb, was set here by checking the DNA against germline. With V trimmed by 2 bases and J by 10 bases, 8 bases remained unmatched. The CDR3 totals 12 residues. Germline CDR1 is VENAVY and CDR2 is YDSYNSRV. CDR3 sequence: CATWDKAPKKLF. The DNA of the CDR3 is TGTGCCACCTGGGATAAGGCGCCGAAGAAACTCTTT.

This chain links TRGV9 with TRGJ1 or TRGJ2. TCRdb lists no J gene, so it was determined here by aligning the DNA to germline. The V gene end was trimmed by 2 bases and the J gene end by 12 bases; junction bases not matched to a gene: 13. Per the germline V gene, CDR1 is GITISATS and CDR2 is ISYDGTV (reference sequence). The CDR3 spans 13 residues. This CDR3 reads CALWEGIFGGKLF. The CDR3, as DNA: TGTGCCTTGTGGGAGGGCATTTTTGGTGGGAAACTCTTT.

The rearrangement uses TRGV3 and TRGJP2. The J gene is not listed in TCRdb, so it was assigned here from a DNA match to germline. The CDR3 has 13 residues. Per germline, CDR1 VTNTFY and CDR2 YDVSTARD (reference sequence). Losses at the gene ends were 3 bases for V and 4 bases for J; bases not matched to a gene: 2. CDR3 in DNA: TGTGCCACCTGGGACTTTAGTGATTGGATCAAGACGTTT. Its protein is CATWDFSDWIKTF.

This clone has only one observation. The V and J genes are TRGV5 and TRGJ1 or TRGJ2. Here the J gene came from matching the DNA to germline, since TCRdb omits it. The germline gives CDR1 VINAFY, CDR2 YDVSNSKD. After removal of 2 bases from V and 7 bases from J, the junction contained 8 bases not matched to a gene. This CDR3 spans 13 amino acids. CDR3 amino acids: CATWDIYHYKKLF. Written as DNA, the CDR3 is TGTGCCACCTGGGACATCTACCACTATAAGAAACTCTTT.

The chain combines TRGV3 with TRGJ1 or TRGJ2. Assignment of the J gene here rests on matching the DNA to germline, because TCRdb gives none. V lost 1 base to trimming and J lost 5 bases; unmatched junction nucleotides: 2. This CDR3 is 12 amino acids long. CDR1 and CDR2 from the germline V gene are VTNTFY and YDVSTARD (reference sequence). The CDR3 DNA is TGTGCCACCTGGGACAGCCATTATAAGAAACTCTTT. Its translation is CATWDSHYKKLF.

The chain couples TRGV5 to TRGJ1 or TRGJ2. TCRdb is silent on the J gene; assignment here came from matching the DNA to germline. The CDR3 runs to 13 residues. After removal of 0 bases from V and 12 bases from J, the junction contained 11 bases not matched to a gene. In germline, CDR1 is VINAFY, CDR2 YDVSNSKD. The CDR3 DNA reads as TGTGCCACCTGGGACAGGCAAACCGTGGGGAAACTCTTT. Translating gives CATWDRQTVGKLF.

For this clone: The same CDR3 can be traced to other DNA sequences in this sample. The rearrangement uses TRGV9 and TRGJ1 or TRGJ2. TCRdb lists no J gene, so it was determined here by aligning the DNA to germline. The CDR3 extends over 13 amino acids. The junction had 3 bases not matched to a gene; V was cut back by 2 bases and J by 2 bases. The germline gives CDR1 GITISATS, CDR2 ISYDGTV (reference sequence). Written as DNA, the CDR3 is TGTGCCTTGTGGGAGGCAGATTATTATAAGAAACTCTTT. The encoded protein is CALWEADYYKKLF.

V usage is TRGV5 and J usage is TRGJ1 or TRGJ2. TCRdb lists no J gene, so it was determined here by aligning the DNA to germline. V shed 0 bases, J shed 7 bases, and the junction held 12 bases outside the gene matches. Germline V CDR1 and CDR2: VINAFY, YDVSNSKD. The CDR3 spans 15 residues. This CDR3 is CATWDRRSLWYKKLF. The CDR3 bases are TGTGCCACCTGGGACAGGCGGTCTCTTTGGTATAAGAAACTCTTT.

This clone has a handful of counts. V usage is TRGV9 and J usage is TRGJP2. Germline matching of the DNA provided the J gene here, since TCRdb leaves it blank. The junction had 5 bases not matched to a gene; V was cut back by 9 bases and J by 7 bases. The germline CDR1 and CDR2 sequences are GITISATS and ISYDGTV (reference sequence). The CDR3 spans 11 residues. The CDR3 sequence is CALEVDWIKTF. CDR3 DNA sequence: TGTGCCTTGGAGGTTGATTGGATCAAGACGTTT.

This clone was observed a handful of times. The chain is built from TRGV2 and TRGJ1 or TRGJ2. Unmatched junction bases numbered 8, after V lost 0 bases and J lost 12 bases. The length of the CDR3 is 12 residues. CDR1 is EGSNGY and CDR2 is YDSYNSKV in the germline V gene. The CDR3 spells CATWDGPWVKLF. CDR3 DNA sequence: TGTGCCACCTGGGACGGGCCTTGGGTGAAACTCTTT.

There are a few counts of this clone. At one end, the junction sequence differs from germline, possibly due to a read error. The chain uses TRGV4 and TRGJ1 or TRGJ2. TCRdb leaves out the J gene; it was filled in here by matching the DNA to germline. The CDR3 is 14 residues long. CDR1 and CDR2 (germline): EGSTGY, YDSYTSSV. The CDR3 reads CATCDGQRVYKKLF. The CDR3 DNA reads TGTGCCACCTGTGATGGGCAACGGGTTTATAAGAAACTCTTT.

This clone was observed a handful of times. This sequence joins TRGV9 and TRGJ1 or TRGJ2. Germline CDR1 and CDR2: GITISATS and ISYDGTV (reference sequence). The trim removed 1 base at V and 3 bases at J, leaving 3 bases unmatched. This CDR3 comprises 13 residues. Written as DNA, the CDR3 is TGTGCCTTGTGGGAGGTTGGTTATTATAAGAAACTCTTT. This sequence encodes CALWEVGYYKKLF.

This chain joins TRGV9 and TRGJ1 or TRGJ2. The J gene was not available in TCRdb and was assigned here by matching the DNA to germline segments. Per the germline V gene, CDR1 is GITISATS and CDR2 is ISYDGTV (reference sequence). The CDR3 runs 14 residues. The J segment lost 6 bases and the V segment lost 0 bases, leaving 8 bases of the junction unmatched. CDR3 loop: CALWEVRMGYKKLF. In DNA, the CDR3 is TGTGCCTTGTGGGAGGTGCGTATGGGTTATAAGAAACTCTTT.

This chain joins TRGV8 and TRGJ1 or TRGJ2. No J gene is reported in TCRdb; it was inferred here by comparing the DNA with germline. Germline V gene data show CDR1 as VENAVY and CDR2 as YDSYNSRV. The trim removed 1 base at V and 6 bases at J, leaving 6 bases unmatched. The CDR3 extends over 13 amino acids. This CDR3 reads CATWDRVSYKKLF. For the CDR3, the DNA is TGTGCCACCTGGGATAGAGTCTCTTATAAGAAACTCTTT.

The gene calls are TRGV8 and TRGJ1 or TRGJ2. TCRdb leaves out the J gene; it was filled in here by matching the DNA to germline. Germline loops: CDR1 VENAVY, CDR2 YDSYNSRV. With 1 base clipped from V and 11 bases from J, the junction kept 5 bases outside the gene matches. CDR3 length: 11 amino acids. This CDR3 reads CATWDRGEKLF. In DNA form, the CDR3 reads TGTGCCACCTGGGATAGAGGGGAGAAACTCTTT.